This T cell receptor (beta chain) was documented in a study of molecular identifiers for immune sequencing clone quantification. Bulk TCR libraries were made with methods that had been previously described and with listed TCR primers. One entry per CDR3 protein, called by TCRdb with MiXCR from the PCR reads. There are some 590,000 distinct CDR3 sequences in the sample; about 25% occur only once, and 0.78% lies in the top ten. Findings of the study overall: Clones above 20 RNA copies held over 97% of effector molecules, under 1% in naive cells.

Regarding this clonotype: Its antigen is currently unknown. This may be a read error, as it is one base from a much larger clone.

The sequence was obtained from a human donor in good health. Some libraries in this study had Jurkat cell RNA spiked in. Material: naive CD8+ T cells from blood, with Jurkat cell RNA spiked in. Subset denoted: FACS-sorted CD8+CD4-CCR7+CD45RA+ naive T cells.

As DNA, the CDR3 is TGTGCCAGCAGTACGGACAGGGACTTCTACCCTAACTATGGCTACACCTTC. It encodes CASSTDRDFYPNYGYTF. V and J are TRBV28 and TRBJ1-2; 8 bases agree with TRBD1. Germline V CDR1 and CDR2: MDHEN, SYDVKM. V was clipped by 5 bases and J by 0 bases; unmatched bases: 11. This CDR3 contains 17 residues.